This T cell receptor (beta chain) was recorded in a study of OX40 agonist ivuxolimab in advanced cancers. The overall study: It was ivuxolimab, an agonistic anti-OX40 (CD134) antibody, that patients were treated with. Allowance was made for prior anti-PD-1, anti-PD-L1 or anti-CTLA-4 therapy, and roughly 39% had some. General study points: The mean number of expanded clones was higher in CD8+ T cells than in CD4+.

Concerning this clone: Its antigen is currently unknown.

Sequenced by immunoSEQ multiplex PCR; TCRdb stores in-frame clones only, minus some. Here the sample spans roughly 75,000 clones, roughly nine tenths being singletons. V was pared by 5 bases and J by 4 bases, with 6 bases of the junction left unmatched. In germline, CDR1 is SGHRS, CDR2 YFSETQ. The CDR3 loop spans 14 amino acids. The V and J genes are TRBV5-1 and TRBJ2-7; 10 nucleotides line up with TRBD1. This TCR derives from an adult with an advanced solid tumor such as melanoma, head and neck, liver or kidney cancer. This sample comprised CD4+ or CD8+ T cells sorted from blood, obtained in a trial of the OX40 agonist ivuxolimab. In nucleotides, the CDR3 is TGCGCCAGCAGGGCCGGGACAGGGGATTACGAGCAGTACTTC. Protein product: CASRAGTGDYEQYF.